The sample holds one count of the clone carrying this TCR beta chain. As yet, its antigen is unknown. This specimen belongs to a study of T cell responses to AZD1222 COVID-19 vaccine. The study's findings and limits: CD4 TCRs covered the whole spike, strongest at regions 160-218 and 743-854.

Second-dose timings of about 4 or about 12 weeks were pooled. The germline V gene encodes CDR1 KGHDR and CDR2 SFDVKD. V lost 2 bases and J lost 2; bases outside the gene matches: 4. The length of the CDR3 is 16 residues. Here immunoSEQ multiplex PCR was the method, and the copy in TCRdb shows in-frame clones only, minus some. Counted here are about 140,000 clones, over 80% occurring once; the ten biggest clones make up less than 3.5%. J is TRBJ2-3 and V is TRBV24-1; 9 nucleotides agree with TRBD1. Sequences were derived from peripheral blood, sampled 28 days after the second AZD1222 dose. This clonotype was obtained from an adult who received the AZD1222 COVID-19 vaccine. The CDR3 DNA is TGTGCCACCAGTGATTGGGGGACAGGGTACACAGATACGCAGTATTTT. Protein sequence: CATSDWGTGYTDTQYF.